The entry that follows covers one T cell receptor beta chain sequence. Its antigen is currently not known. Per-base qualities were not stored, and no clone one base away is much larger. Collaborating institutions collected whole blood in K2EDTA tubes following their own protocols. For TCRbeta analysis, collaborators shipped samples in one of three forms: frozen whole blood, isolated PBMCs, or DNA extracted from either of those sample types. The record originates from a study of blood T cell repertoires in COVID-19 (dated by TCRdb to 2020 to 2021). Regarding the research as a whole: Collaborator samples came from the United States, Italy and Spain and covered acute and convalescent phases of COVID-19. The prospective study material was composed of cDNA or gDNA derived from T cells, B-cell-depleted T cells, or PBMCs. The dataset comprised deeply sampled blood TCRbeta repertoires from subjects exposed to, actively infected with, or recovered from COVID-19. The repertoires were made available in a free public database intended to serve as a resource for research on the immune response to SARS-CoV-2. The samples were drawn from two sources: the first 160 participants of the ongoing ImmuneRACE study, and approximately 1,300 subjects contributed by 6 global collaborators. A de-identified subject ID, COVID-19 status, age in years and sex were almost always included in the sample metadata. Where available, HLA class I and class II types were obtained from metadata supplied by the sample provider rather than from assay-based typing.

From the cysteine through the phenylalanine, the CDR3 covers 13 amino acids. Only the CDR3 portion is preserved as DNA: 39 bases, with reading frame beginning at the first base. V drops 2 bases and J drops 3 bases, leaving 7 bases in between. CDR1 is given as KGHSH and CDR2 as LQKENI, both from the germline V gene. TCRbeta CDR3 regions were amplified from genomic DNA by means of the immunoSEQ Assay, a bias-controlled multiplex PCR. The study's own analysis went as follows. The number of nucleated cells in each sample was estimated from the amplification of reference gene primers within the assay. To quantify the absolute abundance of each unique TCRbeta CDR3 rearrangement, sequence reads were collapsed and filtered. For each sample, productive Simpson clonality was calculated by taking the square root of Simpson's diversity index across productive rearrangements. TCRdb took over this immuneACCESS table, retaining in-frame rearrangements with V and J assigned. Such tables are incomplete; in checked studies, under half of the missing clones stem from an unresolved V gene, and the remainder is unexplained. For V, J and clone size, that table is used; D and trimming come from the DNA. The sample profile shows 55,000 to 60,000 clones; about four fifths of them were found once. The ten most abundant clones make up roughly 15% of the sample.

General conclusions and limits of the study: How much clinical and demographic metadata was included differed by source and by participant, and the metadata was provided uncurated.

The TCR sequence derives from a man aged 65 to 85 with active COVID-19. The chain joins TRBV18 to TRBJ1-2; the D gene is not confidently resolved. Sequenced material: peripheral blood. Here the CDR3 is given as CASSPGSDYGYTF. The base sequence is TGTGCCAGCTCACCAGGCAGTGACTATGGCTACACCTTC.